A single sample is the source of the 27 T cell receptor beta chains below, sequenced in a study of identical twins (dated by TCRdb to 2016 to 2018). The library was built by means of 5' RACE. The data were produced on an Illumina HiSeq 2000. TCRdb reprocessing: public reads trimmed at Q25 with fastp, clones called with MiXCR, in-frame beta chains kept. CDR3 protein sequences are deduplicated, and each keeps its most common genes and DNA. The sample contains roughly 200,000 distinct CDR3 sequences, 7.5% of them found a single time. The ten largest make up approximately 2% of the sample. The sample also formed part of further work on yellow fever vaccine responses in identical twins.

The sample consisted of memory (CD45RO+) T cells sorted from blood. The cell subset or site label on this specimen signifies: CD45RO+ enriched T cells. Receptors were obtained from a woman aged 18-30 years in good health.

This clonotype was seen a few times. V and J are TRBV20-1 and TRBJ1-1; a weak D match, TRBD1 (5 bases). CDR1 is DFQATT and CDR2 is SNEGSKA in the germline V gene (reference sequence). This CDR3 is built from 13 residues. V was pared by 4 bases and J by 0 bases, with 9 bases between. The chain's CDR3 is CSANIQVNTEAFF. As DNA, the CDR3 is TGCAGTGCTAACATACAGGTGAACACTGAAGCTTTCTTT.

This clonotype was seen at least ten times. This chain connects TRBV28 to TRBJ2-3, with 13 bases matching TRBD2. The J segment lost 4 bases and the V segment lost 4 bases, leaving 14 bases of the junction unmatched. Germline CDR1 is MDHEN and CDR2 is SYDVKM. The CDR3 is 19 amino acids. The CDR3 DNA reads as TGTGCCAGCAGTTCACCAAACCTCGGACTAGCGGGAGCATCAGATACGCAGTATTTT. This sequence encodes CASSSPNLGLAGASDTQYF.

This clonotype was seen more than once but under ten times. The V gene is TRBV11-2, the J gene TRBJ2-7, with 7 nucleotides matching TRBD2. Unmatched junction bases numbered 5, after V lost 5 bases and J lost 1 base. Germline values: CDR1 SGHAT, CDR2 FQNNGV. The CDR3 runs to 14 residues. CDR3 nucleotide sequence: TGTGCCAGCAGCCCTGAGCGGGATTCCTACGAGCAGTACTTC. Encoded protein: CASSPERDSYEQYF.

This clonotype occurred a few times. This chain connects TRBV6-6 to TRBJ1-1; 9 bases align to TRBD1. The germline gives CDR1 MNHNY, CDR2 SVGAGI (reference sequence). The CDR3 covers 13 residues. V dropped 6 bases and J dropped 3; count of bases not matched to a gene: 2. CDR3 coding DNA: TGTGCCAGCAGATGGACAGGGGACACTGAAGCTTTCTTT. Protein sequence: CASRWTGDTEAFF.

This clonotype was counted many times. The rearrangement links TRBV4-2 to TRBJ2-1; 9 nucleotides align to TRBD2. Germline CDR1 is LGHNA and CDR2 is YNFKEQ. Trimming removed 0 bases from V and 6 bases from J; junction bases left unmatched: 6. The CDR3 is made up of 16 amino acids. CDR3 sequence reads: CASSQDSGGNINEQFF. CDR3 DNA: TGTGCCAGCAGCCAAGATAGCGGGGGCAACATCAATGAGCAGTTCTTC.

This clonotype was observed many times. The junction differs from germline at one of its ends, possibly a read error. The chain links TRBV29-1 to TRBJ2-1; D gene ambiguous. This CDR3 spans 11 amino acids. In germline, CDR1 is SQVTM, CDR2 ANQGSEA. CDR3 in DNA: TGCAGCGTTGAAATGGGTTGGGGTTTGTCCTTC. It is translated as CSVEMGWGLSF.

In nucleotides, the CDR3 is TGTGCCAGCGGCAACCAAGTCGGGCAGGGGACCCAGTACTTC. Amino acid sequence: CASGNQVGQGTQYF. The V gene is TRBV6-1, the J gene TRBJ2-5, with D tentatively TRBD1 (5 bases). The CDR3 is made up of 14 amino acids. CDR1 and CDR2 from the germline V gene are MNHNS and SASEGT. Trimming shortened V by 8 bases and J by 7 bases, and 20 bases separated the two germline ends.

In the case of this clonotype: This sequence is one base from a far larger clone and is likely a read error. This sequence joins TRBV12-3 or TRBV12-4 and TRBJ2-7; D gene unclear. This CDR3 comprises 11 residues. The DNA for the CDR3 is TGTGCCAGCAGTTTAGACTACGAGCGGTACTTC. Protein product: CASSLDYERYF.

The V gene is TRBV6-5, the J gene TRBJ1-2; TRBD1 aligns across 8 bases. This CDR3 has 15 amino acids. Trimming at V came to 2 bases and at J to 3 bases, leaving 5 bases not matched to a gene. From germline, CDR1 is MNHEY and CDR2 SVGAGI. The DNA for the CDR3 is TGTGCCAGCAGTTACCAGACAGGGGCGCACTATGGCTACACCTTC. This codes for CASSYQTGAHYGYTF.

Many counts were recorded for this clonotype. The J gene is TRBJ2-1, the V gene TRBV11-2, with D possibly TRBD2 on 7 matching bases. The germline V gene encodes CDR1 SGHAT and CDR2 FQNNGV. Trimming shortened V by 2 bases and J by 6 bases, and 17 bases separated the two germline ends. CDR3 length equals 16 residues. The CDR3 bases are TGTGCCAGCAGCTTAAGGGGGGGGGACTGGTCCAATGAGCAGTTCTTC. Protein: CASSLRGGDWSNEQFF. The variable domain in full, with the rest retrieved from reference TRBV11-2 and TRBJ2-1, is EAGVAQSPRYKIIEKRQSVAFWCNPISGHATLYWYQQILGQGPKLLIQFQNNGVVDDSQLPKDRFSAERLKGVDSTLKIQPAKLEDSAVYLCASSLRGGDWSNEQFFGPGTRLTVL.

This clonotype was found a few times. The rearrangement joins TRBV6-1 to TRBJ2-5; perhaps TRBD2 as D (5 bases). The length of the CDR3 is 17 residues. Trimming shortened V by 7 bases and J by 3 bases, and 24 bases separated the two germline ends. Germline V gives CDR1 MNHNS, CDR2 SASEGT. The CDR3 region has the DNA TGTGCCAGCAATAGTGCTTTGGTGGAGGACGGAGAAGAGACCCAGTACTTC. Amino acid sequence: CASNSALVEDGEETQYF.

The table lists this clonotype with many counts. The CDR3, as DNA: TGCGCCAGCAGCGGGGGACAGCAGAATTCACCCCTCCACTTT. It translates to CASSGGQQNSPLHF. The genes are TRBV5-1 and TRBJ1-6; 7 positions agree with TRBD1. From germline, CDR1 is SGHRS and CDR2 YFSETQ. The CDR3 is 14 residues long. Unmatched junction bases numbered 5, after V lost 4 bases and J lost 7 bases.

This clonotype was seen ten or more times. The chain has TRBV7-9 and TRBJ2-7; no definite D call. CDR3 length equals 13 residues. Trimming left V 5 bases short and J 1 base short, with 9 bases between. Germline CDR1 and CDR2: SEHNR and FQNEAQ (reference sequence). The CDR3 DNA reads TGTGCCAGCAGCCCGCCTTTGTCCTACGAGCAGTACTTC. Its protein product is CASSPPLSYEQYF.

Many counts were recorded for this clonotype. V and J are TRBV7-9 and TRBJ1-4, with 7 bases aligning to TRBD1. The CDR3 contains 15 residues. Germline V CDR1 and CDR2: SEHNR, FQNEAQ (reference sequence). V lost 5 bases and J lost 7; bases outside the gene matches: 10. DNA of the CDR3: TGTGCCAGCAGCAGTAACAGGGGCGGCGTTGAAAAACTGTTTTTT. As protein: CASSSNRGGVEKLFF.

This clonotype was detected only a few times. This CDR3 is CASSYYRATTYNEQFF. The CDR3 coding sequence is TGTGCCAGCAGTTACTACAGGGCTACGACCTACAATGAGCAGTTCTTC. J is TRBJ2-1 and V is TRBV6-5; D may be TRBD1 (6 bases). Germline V lookup: CDR1 MNHEY, CDR2 SVGAGI. CDR3 size: 16 residues. V was trimmed by 1 base and J by 2 bases, leaving 12 bases between them.

This clonotype occurred a few times. The chain couples TRBV29-1 to TRBJ2-1; D gene ambiguous. Trimming took off 4 bases at V and 0 bases at J, with 10 bases between the two ends. The CDR3 sequence is 14 residues long. Germline CDR1 reads SQVTM; CDR2 reads ANQGSEA. Written as DNA, the CDR3 is TGCAGCGTTGGAATCCCGAGCTCCTACAATGAGCAGTTCTTC. This codes for CSVGIPSSYNEQFF.

This clonotype was observed many times. The chain links TRBV20-1 to TRBJ2-7; 9 nucleotides align to TRBD2. In germline, CDR1 is DFQATT, CDR2 SNEGSKA (reference sequence). The CDR3 extends over 14 amino acids. V dropped 6 bases and J dropped 0; count of bases not matched to a gene: 6. CDR3 protein: CSALLAGSSYEQYF. The DNA of the CDR3 is TGCAGTGCCCTTCTAGCGGGGTCCTCCTACGAGCAGTACTTC.

This clonotype has a single count. A read error is possible here, since a much larger clone lies one base away. The chain couples TRBV12-3 or TRBV12-4 to TRBJ1-4; D call uncertain. The CDR3 sequence is 12 residues long. As DNA, the CDR3 is TGTGCCAGCAGTTTACTAAATGAAAAACTGGTTTTT. Residues: CASSLLNEKLVF.

The chain combines TRBV29-1 with TRBJ2-1; 10 positions match TRBD2. CDR1 is SQVTM, CDR2 ANQGSEA, per germline. This CDR3 is 16 amino acids long. J gave up 5 bases and V 4 bases, and 11 bases lay outside the gene matches. The CDR3 coding sequence is TGCAGCGTTGGAAGACGAGCGGGAGGGCCCGACAATGAGCAGTTCTTC. It translates to CSVGRRAGGPDNEQFF.

There are a few counts of this clonotype. The chain uses TRBV10-3 and TRBJ2-2; TRBD1 matches at 10 bases. Germline V gene data show CDR1 as ENHRY and CDR2 as SYGVKD. With 2 bases clipped from V and 6 bases from J, the junction kept 6 bases outside the gene matches. This CDR3 is 16 amino acids long. The CDR3 DNA follows: TGTGCCATCAGTGAGCCGACAGGGGGCGATGCCGGGGAGCTGTTTTTT. Translated, it gives CAISEPTGGDAGELFF.

This clonotype appeared a few times. This chain uses TRBV7-2 with TRBJ2-5; TRBD1 matches 7 bases. The germline V gene encodes CDR1 SGHTA and CDR2 FQGNSA. The J segment lost 4 bases and the V segment lost 4 bases, leaving 9 bases of the junction unmatched. The CDR3 loop spans 15 amino acids. Here the CDR3 reads CASSSALGGGETQYF. In DNA, the CDR3 is TGTGCCAGCAGCTCCGCCTTAGGGGGCGGAGAGACCCAGTACTTC.

The chain is built from TRBV11-2 and TRBJ2-3; unclear D gene. From germline, CDR1 is SGHAT and CDR2 FQNNGV. Trimming cost V 0 bases and J 9 bases, with 16 bases left between them. This CDR3 is 15 amino acids long. CDR3 protein: CASSLDLLASHTQYF. The DNA of the CDR3 is TGTGCCAGCAGCTTAGATCTTCTCGCGTCCCACACGCAGTATTTT.

V is TRBV18 and J is TRBJ2-1; no definite D call. The germline gives CDR1 KGHSH, CDR2 LQKENI. The CDR3 extends over 13 amino acids. V was shortened by 2 bases and J by 4 bases, with 6 bases between the two germline ends. CDR3 protein: CASSPSRYNEQFF. The CDR3 bases are TGTGCCAGCTCACCATCTAGATACAATGAGCAGTTCTTC.

This clonotype was detected a few times. The V call is TRBV6-5, the J call TRBJ1-5, with TRBD1 identical over 10 bases. The trim removed 4 bases at V and 4 bases at J, leaving 10 bases unmatched. The CDR3 consists of 17 residues. Germline V lookup: CDR1 MNHEY, CDR2 SVGAGI. The CDR3 spells CASSFWRGQGTNQPQHF. CDR3 nucleotides: TGTGCCAGCAGTTTTTGGCGGGGACAGGGGACGAATCAGCCCCAGCATTTT.

This clonotype has more than one count but fewer than ten. The V gene is TRBV12-3 or TRBV12-4, the J gene TRBJ2-6; no reliable D call. The germline V and J ends were trimmed by 3 bases and 0 bases, with 12 bases remaining between them. The CDR3 length is 17 residues. The CDR3 region has the DNA TGTGCCAGCAGTTTGGCGCCTGACCTCTCTGGGGCCAACGTCCTGACTTTC. It yields the protein CASSLAPDLSGANVLTF.

This clonotype was seen many times. V gene TRBV5-5 combines with J gene TRBJ2-3; D is unresolved. CDR1 SGHKS and CDR2 YYEKEE come from the germline V gene (reference sequence). Trimming removed 0 bases at V and 2 bases at J, with 7 bases between. CDR3 size: 14 residues. CDR3 sequence reads: CASSLELPTDTQYF. The CDR3 nucleotides are TGTGCCAGCAGCTTGGAACTCCCCACAGATACGCAGTATTTT.

This clonotype has just a few counts. The V call is TRBV3-1, the J call TRBJ2-3; 7 positions agree with TRBD2. CDR3 length: 16 residues. After removal of 3 bases from V and 4 bases from J, the junction contained 10 bases not matched to a gene. The germline CDR1 and CDR2 sequences are LGHDT and YNNKEL (reference sequence). The CDR3 DNA sequence: TGTGCCAGCAGCCATTCCCCGAACAGCGGGGCAGATACGCAGTATTTT. Translating gives CASSHSPNSGADTQYF.